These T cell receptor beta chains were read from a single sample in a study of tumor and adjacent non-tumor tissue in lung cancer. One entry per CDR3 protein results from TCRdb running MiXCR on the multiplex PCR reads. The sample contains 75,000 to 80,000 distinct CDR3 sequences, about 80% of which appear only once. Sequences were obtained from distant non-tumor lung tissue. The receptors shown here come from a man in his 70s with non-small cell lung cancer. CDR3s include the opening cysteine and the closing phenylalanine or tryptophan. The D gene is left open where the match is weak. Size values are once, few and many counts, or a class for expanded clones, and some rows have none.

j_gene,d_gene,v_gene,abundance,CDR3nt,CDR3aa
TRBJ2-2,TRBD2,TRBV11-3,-,TGTGCCAGCAGCTTAGGGGTGACTAGCCTGTACACCGGGGAACTGTTTTTT,CASSLGVTSLYTGELFF
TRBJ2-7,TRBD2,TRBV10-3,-,TGTGCCTTCAGTGGCTTGGAGGGAGCGGGAGATTCACCTTACGAGCAGTACTTC,CAFSGLEGAGDSPYEQYF
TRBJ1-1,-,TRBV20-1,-,TGCAGTGCTAGATCGGGGGGGAATTTGAACACTGAAGCTTTCTTT,CSARSGGNLNTEAFF
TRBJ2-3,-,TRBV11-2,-,TGTGCCAGCAGTCTTAGACTAGAGGGGGGGCATCGAGATACGCAGTATTTT,CASSLRLEGGHRDTQYF
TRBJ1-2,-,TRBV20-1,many,TGCAGTGCTAGAGATTTAGATGGCTACACCTTC,CSARDLDGYTF
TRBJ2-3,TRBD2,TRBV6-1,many,TGTGCCAGCAGTTACTCCGGGACTAGCGGGGGCACAGATACGCAGTATTTT,CASSYSGTSGGTDTQYF
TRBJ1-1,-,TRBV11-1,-,TGTGCTAGCACGCGGACGGGGACGTTCACTGAAGATTTCTTT,CASTRTGTFTEDFF
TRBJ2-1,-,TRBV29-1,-,TGCAGCGTTGAAGTGTGGGACTCCGCCTACCATGAGCAGTCCTTC,CSVEVWDSAYHEQSF
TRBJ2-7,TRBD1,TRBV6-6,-,TGTGCCAGCACCCCCTTACAGGGGGTGAGGGAGCAGTACTTC,CASTPLQGVREQYF
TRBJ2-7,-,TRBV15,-,TGTGCCACCAGCAGAGAGTTCCGCTCCAGACGGGGGAGCTCCTACGAGCAGTACTTC,CATSREFRSRRGSSYEQYF
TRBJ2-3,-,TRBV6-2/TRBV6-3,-,TGTTCCAGCAGTGGGCACATGGGGAATACGGAGTATTTT,CSSSGHMGNTEYF
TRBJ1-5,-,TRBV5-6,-,TGTGCCAGCAGCTTGGGGGACTTCGAACAGCCCCAACATTTT,CASSLGDFEQPQHF
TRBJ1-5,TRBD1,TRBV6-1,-,TGTGCCAGCAGTGAAGAGGCAGGGGGCGTTCAGCCCCAGCAATTT,CASSEEAGGVQPQQF
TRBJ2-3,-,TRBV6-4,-,TGTGCCAGCATCCCAGGCCAATCAACAGATACGCAGTATTTT,CASIPGQSTDTQYF
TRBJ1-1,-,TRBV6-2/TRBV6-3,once,TGTACCAGCAATTTTGGACAGATCGGGAACACTGACGCTTTCTTT,CTSNFGQIGNTDAFF
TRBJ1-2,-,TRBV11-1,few,TGTGCCAGCGACTTATACAGATATGGTTACACCTTC,CASDLYRYGYTF
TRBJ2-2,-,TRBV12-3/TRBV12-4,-,TGTGCCAGCAGTTCTAGGGGGGCGAAAACCGGGGAGCTGTTTTTT,CASSSRGAKTGELFF
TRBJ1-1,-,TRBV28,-,TGTGTCAGCAGCCCACAGGCTAGGATTGAAGCTTTCTTT,CVSSPQARIEAFF
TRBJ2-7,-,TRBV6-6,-,TGTACCAGTAGTTATGGGTATGGACAGTACCGCAACTACGAGCAGTACTTC,CTSSYGYGQYRNYEQYF
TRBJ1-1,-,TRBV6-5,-,TGTGTCATGAGTTACCGGGAAAACACTGAAGCTTTCTTT,CVMSYRENTEAFF
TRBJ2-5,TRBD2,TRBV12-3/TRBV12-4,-,TGTCCCAGCAACGGACTAGCGGGAGTGGTGGAGACCCAGTACTTC,CPSNGLAGVVETQYF
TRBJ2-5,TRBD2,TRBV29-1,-,TGCAGTCTTGAATTCTATTGGACTAGCGGGGGGAAACAAGAGACCGAGTACTTC,CSLEFYWTSGGKQETEYF
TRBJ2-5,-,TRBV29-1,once,TGCAACGGCAAGCCCTACCTCCAGACAGGTCAAGTGACCCAGTACTTC,CNGKPYLQTGQVTQYF
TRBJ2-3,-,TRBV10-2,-,TGCGTCAGCAAGGAGGGGGGCACAGATACGCAATATTTT,CVSKEGGTDTQYF
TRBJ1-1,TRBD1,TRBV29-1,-,TGCAGTGTTGCGGGGGACAGGGGGTTAAAAAATGGGGCTTTCTTT,CSVAGDRGLKNGAFF
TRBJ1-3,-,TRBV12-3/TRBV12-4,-,TGTGTCAGCAGTCGTCCCGGGATAGGGATCGACTCTGGAAACACCATATATTTT,CVSSRPGIGIDSGNTIYF
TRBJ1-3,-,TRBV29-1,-,TGCAGCGTCAGAGGGCACAGGGATGATCGATCTGGAAACACCATGTATTTT,CSVRGHRDDRSGNTMYF
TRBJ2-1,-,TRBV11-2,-,TGTGCCAGCATCCCCCAAGGGCACTACAATGAGCAGTTTTTC,CASIPQGHYNEQFF
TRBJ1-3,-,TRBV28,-,TGTGCCAGCCGGACAAGACTTTACTCTGGAAACACCATATATTTT,CASRTRLYSGNTIYF
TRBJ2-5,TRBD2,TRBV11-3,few,TGTGCCAGCAGCTTCCATGGGACTAGCGGGAGGGAGACCCAGTACTTC,CASSFHGTSGRETQYF
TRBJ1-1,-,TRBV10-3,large,TGTGCCATCAGTGAGCCTCAGGGGCAGGTCACTGAAGCTTTCTTT,CAISEPQGQVTEAFF
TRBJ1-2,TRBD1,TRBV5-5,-,TGTGCCAACAGTTTGGAATATCTGGGACAGGGCCGTGGCTACACCTTC,CANSLEYLGQGRGYTF
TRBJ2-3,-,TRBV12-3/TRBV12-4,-,TGTGCTAGCAATTTTAGCATAGAGAACATTGTGACAGATACGCAGTATTTT,CASNFSIENIVTDTQYF